The 27 T cell receptor beta chains below were found in one sample sequenced in a study of T cells in Graves' hyperthyroidism and ophthalmopathy. Template material for amplifying TCR beta CDR3 regions consisted of RNA transcripts. During a first-round RT-PCR of the TCR CDR3, the HTBI primer set was used. TCRdb processed the multiplex PCR reads anew with MiXCR; each CDR3 protein has one entry. The sample has around 500,000 distinct CDR3 sequences, approximately 16% seen once. The sample taken for sequencing was blood. The receptors here all came from a woman under 40 with Graves' ophthalmopathy.

This clonotype was counted only a few times. This chain uses TRBV7-6 with TRBJ2-2; D ambiguous. This CDR3 is 15 amino acids long. V was clipped by 1 base and J by 3 bases, with 9 bases between them. Germline CDR1 is SGHVS and CDR2 is FNYEAQ. The CDR3 DNA sequence: TGTGCCAGCAGCTTAGTTCCCGGCTACACCGGGGAGCTGTTTTTT. Its translation is CASSLVPGYTGELFF.

This clonotype was picked up many times. The chain has TRBV7-3 and TRBJ2-3, with TRBD2 matching 11 bases. Germline V CDR1 and CDR2: SGHTA, FQGTGA. Trimming at V came to 5 bases and at J to 2 bases, leaving 9 bases not matched to a gene. The length of the CDR3 is 17 residues. In DNA form, the CDR3 reads TGTGCCAGCAGCAAAACCGGGACTAGCGGAAACACAGATACGCAGTATTTT. Its protein is CASSKTGTSGNTDTQYF.

The J gene is TRBJ1-2, the V gene TRBV9; TRBD1 matches 9 bases. The CDR3 sequence is 18 residues long. V was pared by 2 bases and J by 3 bases, with 14 bases of the junction left unmatched. The germline V gene encodes CDR1 SGDLS and CDR2 YYNGEE. In DNA, the CDR3 is TGTGCCAGCAGCGTCTCAAAAACACCGGGACAGGGATACTATGGCTACACCTTC. Its protein is CASSVSKTPGQGYYGYTF.

This clonotype showed up many times. V usage is TRBV30 and J usage is TRBJ2-7; no clear D. The germline gives CDR1 GTSNPN, CDR2 SVGIG (reference sequence). Trimming shortened V by 0 bases and J by 3 bases, and 9 bases separated the two germline ends. The CDR3 length is 13 residues. The CDR3 region is CAWSVGSYYEQYF. The CDR3 DNA reads TGTGCCTGGAGTGTGGGCAGCTACTACGAGCAGTACTTC.

This clonotype was counted only a few times. This sequence joins TRBV27 and TRBJ2-1; D is unclear. Per germline, CDR1 MNHEY and CDR2 SMNVEV (reference sequence). Trimming removed 6 bases at V and 12 bases at J, with 15 bases between. This CDR3 is built from 12 residues. CDR3 region: CASSRAGGSQFF. The DNA of the CDR3 is TGTGCCAGCAGCCGAGCTGGCGGTTCGCAGTTCTTC.

This clonotype was seen a handful of times. This sequence joins TRBV2 and TRBJ1-6, with TRBD1 matching 7 bases. Per the germline V gene, CDR1 is SNHLY and CDR2 is FYNNEI. This CDR3 comprises 13 residues. The junction had 2 bases not matched to a gene; V was cut back by 7 bases and J by 5 bases. In DNA form, the CDR3 reads TGTGCCAGCACTAGGGGGCATAATTCACCCCTCCACTTT. Encoded protein: CASTRGHNSPLHF. The complete variable domain, with remaining parts taken from reference TRBV2 and TRBJ1-6, reads EPEVTQTPSHQVTQMGQEVILRCVPISNHLYFYWYRQILGQKVEFLVSFYNNEISEKSEIFDDQFSVERPDGSNFTLKIRSTKLEDSAMYFCASTRGHNSPLHFGNGTRLTVT.

This clonotype was observed many times. V and J are TRBV28 and TRBJ2-1; D is unclear. The length of the CDR3 is 11 residues. The V and J ends lost 5 bases and 10 bases respectively, with 9 bases between them. Germline CDR1 is MDHEN and CDR2 is SYDVKM. The CDR3 reads CASSVTWEQFF. For the CDR3, the DNA is TGTGCCAGCAGTGTGACGTGGGAGCAGTTCTTC.

This clonotype was picked up many times. V is TRBV7-2 and J is TRBJ2-5; D is perhaps TRBD1 (6 bases). The V gene lost 5 bases and the J gene lost 2 bases, with 15 bases spanning the gap. The germline V gene has CDR1 SGHTA and CDR2 FQGNSA. The CDR3 has 15 amino acids. CDR3 amino acids: CASSRRQVGQETQYF. Here the CDR3 DNA reads TGTGCCAGCAGCCGGCGACAGGTTGGACAAGAGACCCAGTACTTC.

Only a few counts were recorded for this clonotype. This chain uses TRBV7-8 with TRBJ1-2, with 12 bases matching TRBD1. V shed 5 bases and J 5 bases; nucleotides not matched to a gene: 9. Germline V lookup: CDR1 SGHVS, CDR2 FQNEAQ. The CDR3 runs to 16 residues. As DNA, the CDR3 is TGTGCCAGCAGCCCCCTTCCGGGACAGGGGGCATATGGCTACACCTTC. It yields the protein CASSPLPGQGAYGYTF.

This clonotype was observed many times. The rearrangement links TRBV7-2 to TRBJ2-1; D gene uncertain. Per the germline V gene, CDR1 is SGHTA and CDR2 is FQGNSA. V was shortened by 1 base and J by 2 bases, with 9 bases between the two germline ends. This CDR3 is 15 amino acids long. The CDR3 DNA follows: TGTGCCAGCAGCTTAGGGGTTGGGGCCTACAATGAGCAGTTCTTC. Translating it yields CASSLGVGAYNEQFF.

This clonotype was recorded at least ten times. V and J are TRBV7-2 and TRBJ2-7, with 10 positions matching TRBD2. The CDR3 runs 15 residues. V lost 0 bases, J lost 5 bases, and 4 bases stayed unmatched. The V gene's germline CDR1 is SGHTA and CDR2 FQGNSA. CDR3 bases: TGTGCCAGCAGCTTAGCGGTACTAGCGGGAAACGAGCAGTACTTC. Its translation is CASSLAVLAGNEQYF.

This clonotype was detected a few times. The rearrangement joins TRBV28 to TRBJ2-7; 7 bases fit TRBD1. The CDR3 is made up of 11 amino acids. Germline trimming cut 8 bases from V and 4 bases from J; bases unmatched to any gene: 2. Germline V gene lookup returns CDR1 MDHEN and CDR2 SYDVKM. This chain's CDR3 is CASEGAYEQYF. The CDR3 DNA is TGTGCCAGCGAGGGGGCTTACGAGCAGTACTTC.

The chain combines TRBV6-1 with TRBJ2-3; TRBD2 aligns across 10 bases. Per germline, CDR1 MNHNS and CDR2 SASEGT. Trimming cost V 7 bases and J 6 bases; bases outside gene matches: 10. The CDR3 spans 15 residues. In DNA, the CDR3 is TGTGCCAGCACTCGCCTAGCGGGAGTGGGTGATACGCAGTATTTT. This codes for CASTRLAGVGDTQYF.

This clonotype showed up many times. V gene TRBV5-1 combines with J gene TRBJ2-7; 7 bases are a match to TRBD2. Unmatched junction bases numbered 11, after V lost 4 bases and J lost 4 bases. Germline V gene data show CDR1 as SGHRS and CDR2 as YFSETQ. This CDR3 has 15 residues. CDR3 sequence (DNA): TGCGCCAGCAGCACCGACCTGACTAGCCCATACGAGCAGTACTTC. It translates to CASSTDLTSPYEQYF.

This clonotype was counted ten times or more. The chain recombines TRBV7-2 with TRBJ2-5; 7 bases are a match to TRBD2. This CDR3 contains 14 residues. With 5 bases clipped from V and 2 bases from J, the junction kept 5 bases outside the gene matches. CDR1 SGHTA and CDR2 FQGNSA come from the germline V gene. CDR3 nucleotide sequence: TGTACCAGCAGCCGGGGACTACCACAAGAGACCCAGTACTTC. It yields the protein CTSSRGLPQETQYF.

The chain employs TRBV20-1 and TRBJ2-3, with 10 nucleotides matching TRBD2. From germline, CDR1 is DFQATT and CDR2 SNEGSKA (reference sequence). V shed 3 bases, J shed 1 base, and the junction held 10 bases outside the gene matches. The CDR3 runs to 17 residues. CDR3 sequence: CSARAYLTSGGTDTQYF. The CDR3 bases are TGCAGTGCTAGGGCATATTTAACTAGCGGGGGCACAGATACGCAGTATTTT.

In this sample, this clonotype turned up many times. J is TRBJ2-1 and V is TRBV6-2 or TRBV6-3; weak D call: TRBD2 (5 bases). V dropped 6 bases and J dropped 7 bases, with 10 bases sitting between them. Germline CDR1 and CDR2: MNHEY and SVGEGT. CDR3 size: 12 residues. In nucleotides, the CDR3 is TGTGCCAGCAGCAACGGACTGAATGAGCAGTTCTTC. It encodes CASSNGLNEQFF.

This clonotype was counted many times. The chain links TRBV3-1 to TRBJ1-1; D not resolved. Germline assignment: CDR1 LGHDT and CDR2 YNNKEL (reference sequence). This CDR3 spans 14 amino acids. V lost 1 base and J 5 bases, leaving 11 bases between the germline ends. CDR3 bases: TGTGCCAGCAGCCAAGCCTCCTTTAGAACTGAAGCTTTCTTT. It is translated as CASSQASFRTEAFF.

The chain joins TRBV27 to TRBJ2-7, with D maybe TRBD1 (5 bases). Per the germline V gene, CDR1 is MNHEY and CDR2 is SMNVEV (reference sequence). Trimming shortened V by 3 bases and J by 1 base, and 7 bases separated the two germline ends. The CDR3 is 13 amino acids. CDR3 in DNA: TGTGCCAGCAGTTTTAAGGGGTCCTACGAGCAGTACTTC. It is translated as CASSFKGSYEQYF.

This clonotype was seen many times. The chain recombines TRBV6-1 with TRBJ1-1; D gene unclear. Germline V gene data show CDR1 as MNHNS and CDR2 as SASEGT. V lost 2 bases and J 4 bases, leaving 11 bases between the germline ends. There are 14 residues in the CDR3. The CDR3 protein is CASSERPAGTEAFF. CDR3 nucleotides: TGTGCCAGCAGTGAACGGCCGGCGGGCACTGAAGCTTTCTTT.

The chain uses TRBV5-6 and TRBJ2-7, with 13 bases matching TRBD2. The CDR3 loop spans 15 amino acids. From germline, CDR1 is SGHDT and CDR2 YYEEEE. The ends lost 8 bases at V and 6 bases at J; junction bases unmatched: 11. The CDR3 DNA follows: TGTGCCAGTAGTTTCGGACTAGCGGGAGTCAGCGAGCAGTACTTC. Translation: CASSFGLAGVSEQYF.

The chain uses TRBV19 and TRBJ2-4; D may be TRBD2 (5 bases). This CDR3 is built from 11 residues. Trimming shortened V by 6 bases and J by 10 bases, and 10 bases separated the two germline ends. Germline V lookup: CDR1 LNHDA, CDR2 SQIVND (reference sequence). CDR3 in amino acids: CASRRVGIQYF. CDR3 nucleotides: TGTGCCAGTAGGAGGGTCGGGATTCAGTACTTC.

The table lists this clonotype with many counts. This chain joins TRBV12-3 or TRBV12-4 and TRBJ1-5; possible D gene TRBD1, 5 bases. Trimming left V 4 bases short and J 10 bases short, with 17 bases between. The CDR3 runs to 14 residues. The DNA for the CDR3 is TGTGCCAGCAGTTCCCGTCGGGCTCAGGGACCCCAGCATTTT. Its translation is CASSSRRAQGPQHF.

This clonotype was found many times. The rearrangement joins TRBV2 to TRBJ2-7; TRBD1 aligns across 10 bases. The CDR3 sequence is 13 residues long. CDR1 SNHLY and CDR2 FYNNEI come from the germline V gene. Trimming removed 6 bases from V and 5 bases from J; junction bases left unmatched: 4. The CDR3 is CASRGTGVHEQYF. The CDR3 nucleotides are TGTGCCAGCAGGGGGACAGGGGTCCACGAGCAGTACTTC.

This clonotype was counted at least ten times. This chain connects TRBV30 to TRBJ2-7; D unresolved. The CDR3 is 11 amino acids. Trimming removed 1 base from V and 9 bases from J, with 10 bases in between. In germline, CDR1 is GTSNPN, CDR2 SVGIG (reference sequence). Written as DNA, the CDR3 is TGTGCCTGGAGTGCCTTACCTGGGCAGTACTTC. Protein: CAWSALPGQYF.

In its sample, this clonotype was seen a few times. J is TRBJ2-2 and V is TRBV10-3; D unclear. CDR1 ENHRY and CDR2 SYGVKD come from the germline V gene. The V and J ends lost 6 bases and 8 bases respectively, with 16 bases between them. This CDR3 region has 14 residues. CDR3 loop: CAISRTLKTGELFF. In DNA form, the CDR3 reads TGTGCCATCAGCAGAACCCTCAAGACAGGGGAGCTGTTTTTT.

V usage is TRBV25-1 and J usage is TRBJ1-6, with D possibly being TRBD1 (6 bases). The CDR3 is 14 residues long. The germline V gene encodes CDR1 MGHDK and CDR2 SYGVNS. V was pared by 2 bases and J by 9 bases, with 11 bases between. CDR3 nucleotide sequence: TGTGCCAGCAGTGAACGGGGGCTCAGTTCACCCCTCCACTTT. Its translation: CASSERGLSSPLHF.